The 17 T cell receptor beta chains below were found in one sample sequenced in a study of neurological immune-mediated disorders. TCRdb re-called the 5' RACE reads through MiXCR, storing one row per CDR3 protein. The sample includes around 20,000 distinct CDR3 sequences, over 25% of them seen just once. The material sequenced was PBMCs. The receptors here all came from a man aged 50-59 years with HTLV-1-associated myelopathy (HAM/TSP).

The CDR3 protein is CASKKVGGPTTNEKLFF. The DNA of the CDR3 is TGTGCCAGCAAGAAGGTCGGAGGCCCTACAACTAATGAAAAACTGTTTTTT. The rearrangement uses TRBV6-2 or TRBV6-3 and TRBJ1-4; D remains unclear. Trimming took 7 bases from V and 0 from J, leaving 18 bases between them. Germline V CDR1 and CDR2: MNHEY, SVGEGT. The CDR3 runs 17 residues.

Within the sample, this clonotype is medium-sized. V gene TRBV20-1 combines with J gene TRBJ2-7, with TRBD2 as a possible D gene (5 bases). Germline V gives CDR1 DFQATT, CDR2 SNEGSKA (reference sequence). The V and J ends lost 2 bases and 6 bases respectively, with 8 bases between them. CDR3 length: 11 residues. The CDR3 region is CSARLAGEQYF. Written as DNA, the CDR3 is TGCAGTGCTAGATTGGCGGGCGAGCAGTACTTC.

At least ten counts were recorded for this clonotype. The gene calls are TRBV6-2 or TRBV6-3 and TRBJ2-5; 13 bases fit TRBD2. Germline CDR1 MNHEY, CDR2 SVGEGT. This CDR3 comprises 16 residues. V was clipped by 5 bases and J by 2 bases; unmatched bases: 5. The CDR3, as DNA: TGTGCCAGCAGTGCGGGACTAGCGGGAACTCAAGAGACCCAGTACTTC. Translated, it gives CASSAGLAGTQETQYF.

This clonotype was observed a few times. The chain recombines TRBV4-3 with TRBJ2-5; D gene ambiguous. With 0 bases removed from V and 1 base from J, the gap between germline ends came to 9 bases. This CDR3 has 15 amino acids. The germline V gene encodes CDR1 LGHNA and CDR2 YSLEER. The CDR3 is CASSQDARIQETQYF. For the CDR3, the DNA is TGCGCCAGCAGCCAAGACGCGCGTATCCAAGAGACCCAGTACTTC.

This chain uses TRBV12-3 or TRBV12-4 with TRBJ2-3, with 11 bases aligning to TRBD1. Trimming took 8 bases from V and 5 from J; bases not matched to a gene: 3. CDR3 length: 13 amino acids. Here the CDR3 reads CASGQGAGDTQYF. The DNA of the CDR3 is TGTGCCAGCGGACAGGGGGCTGGAGATACGCAGTATTTT.

The rearrangement joins TRBV4-1 to TRBJ1-5; TRBD1 agrees at 9 bases. This CDR3 has 18 residues. Germline V gives CDR1 MGHRA, CDR2 YSYEKL. The junction had 9 bases not matched to a gene; V was cut back by 0 bases and J by 3 bases. CDR3 DNA: TGCGCCAGCAGCCAAGATCGAAGAACAGGGGGCTTCAATCAGCCCCAGCATTTT. Encoded protein: CASSQDRRTGGFNQPQHF.

This clonotype has more than one count but fewer than ten. The rearrangement uses TRBV20-1 and TRBJ2-5, with D maybe TRBD2 (5 bases). CDR1 is DFQATT and CDR2 is SNEGSKA in the germline V gene (reference sequence). The ends were cut back, 6 bases at V and 5 bases at J, with 10 bases in the middle. This CDR3 contains 11 residues. Here the CDR3 reads CSAGDVETQYF. CDR3 coding DNA: TGCAGTGCCGGGGATGTCGAGACCCAGTACTTC.

The chain is built from TRBV20-1 and TRBJ2-1, with D possibly matching TRBD1 (6 bases). This CDR3 comprises 11 residues. Trimming left V 1 base short and J 12 bases short, with 10 bases between. The germline gives CDR1 DFQATT, CDR2 SNEGSKA (reference sequence). The CDR3 region is CSARAGVGQFF. Here the CDR3 DNA reads TGCAGTGCTAGAGCAGGGGTCGGGCAGTTCTTC.

The chain links TRBV12-3 or TRBV12-4 to TRBJ2-2, with 10 bases lining up with TRBD2. V was pared by 6 bases and J by 1 base, with 5 bases of the junction left unmatched. This CDR3 spans 16 amino acids. The CDR3 bases are TGTGCCAGCAGCCGCCGACTAGCGGGGAACACCGGGGAGCTGTTTTTT. Its protein is CASSRRLAGNTGELFF.

The V gene is TRBV5-1, the J gene TRBJ2-1; a possible D gene is TRBD1 (6 bases). The germline V gene has CDR1 SGHRS and CDR2 YFSETQ. With 3 bases removed from V and 6 bases from J, the gap between germline ends came to 10 bases. This CDR3 region has 13 residues. The CDR3 region is CASSSQGGNEQFF. The CDR3 region has the DNA TGCGCCAGCAGCTCACAGGGCGGCAATGAGCAGTTCTTC. Combining the CDR3 with reference TRBV5-1 and TRBJ2-1 gives the whole variable domain KAGVTQTPRYLIKTRGQQVTLSCSPISGHRSVSWYQQTPGQGLQFLFEYFSETQRNKGNFPGRFSGRQFSNSRSEMNVSTLELGDSALYLCASSSQGGNEQFFGPGTRLTVL.

This clonotype was recorded a few times. This chain links TRBV20-1 with TRBJ2-2; 10 bases are a match to TRBD1. J gave up 2 bases and V 4 bases, and 4 bases lay outside the gene matches. The CDR3 runs 15 residues. Per the germline V gene, CDR1 is DFQATT and CDR2 is SNEGSKA (reference sequence). This CDR3 reads CSATGTGANTGELFF. CDR3 nucleotide sequence: TGCAGTGCTACCGGGACAGGGGCTAACACCGGGGAGCTGTTTTTT.

This clonotype has more than one count but fewer than ten. The chain joins TRBV20-1 to TRBJ2-7; 7 positions agree with TRBD1. Germline CDR1 and CDR2: DFQATT and SNEGSKA (reference sequence). Losses at the gene ends were 5 bases for V and 2 bases for J; bases not matched to a gene: 12. The CDR3 contains 15 residues. CDR3 in amino acids: CSAQFSNRGPYEQYF. Here the CDR3 DNA reads TGCAGTGCTCAATTTTCAAACAGGGGACCCTACGAGCAGTACTTC.

CDR3 sequence (DNA): TGCAGTGCTAGTCGGCTAGCGGGCACAGATACGCAGTATTTT. This codes for CSASRLAGTDTQYF. The chain recombines TRBV20-1 with TRBJ2-3, with 7 nucleotides matching TRBD2. This CDR3 region has 14 residues. Per the germline V gene, CDR1 is DFQATT and CDR2 is SNEGSKA (reference sequence). With 3 bases clipped from V and 1 base from J, the junction kept 4 bases outside the gene matches.

This clonotype showed up many times. The chain joins TRBV7-3 to TRBJ2-7; unclear D gene. This CDR3 contains 14 residues. The V gene lost 5 bases and the J gene lost 6 bases, with 17 bases spanning the gap. Germline V gene data show CDR1 as SGHTA and CDR2 as FQGTGA. The CDR3 reads CASSPQGGTGEQYF. The CDR3 DNA is TGTGCCAGCAGCCCGCAAGGTGGTACCGGCGAGCAGTACTTC.

Judged by abundance, this clonotype is medium-sized. This chain connects TRBV7-2 to TRBJ2-4; TRBD2 agrees at 9 bases. The V segment lost 5 bases and the J segment 1 base; nucleotides outside the gene matches: 12. The CDR3 covers 18 residues. Germline V gene sequence: CDR1 SGHTA, CDR2 FQGNSA. DNA of the CDR3: TGTGCCAGCAGCGATAGGGGCGGGAGGGCCTCTGCCAAAAACATTCAGTACTTC. This codes for CASSDRGGRASAKNIQYF.

Relative to its sample, this clonotype is medium-sized. The chain is built from TRBV5-1 and TRBJ2-7; D may correspond to TRBD1 or TRBD2 (5 bases each). Trimming shortened V by 2 bases and J by 5 bases, and 14 bases separated the two germline ends. Germline CDR1 is SGHRS and CDR2 is YFSETQ. The CDR3 consists of 14 residues. CDR3 region: CASSFIGDANEQYF. In DNA, the CDR3 is TGCGCCAGCAGCTTTATCGGGGACGCGAACGAGCAGTACTTC.

The DNA for the CDR3 is TGCAGCGCCTGGGACAGTCGCACTGAAGCTTTCTTT. It specifies CSAWDSRTEAFF. The chain recombines TRBV20-1 with TRBJ1-1, with 7 bases identical to TRBD1. Per the germline V gene, CDR1 is DFQATT and CDR2 is SNEGSKA (reference sequence). CDR3 size: 12 residues.